The entry that follows covers one T cell receptor beta chain sequence. The target of this receptor is not known. Per-nucleotide qualities are absent, and no much larger clonotype sits a single base away. The immunoSEQ hsTCRB Kit, with multiplexed V- and J-gene primers, was used to amplify TCR-beta CDR3 regions from genomic DNA. Unique DNA barcodes were added in a second PCR, and the samples were pooled together with one negative control and one positive control. Pooled TCR-beta libraries were sequenced on an Illumina MiSeq with a 150-cycle paired-end protocol. Per the original workflow: Adaptive Biotechnologies processed the raw sequencing data into a report containing normalized, annotated TCR-beta repertoires. To compute T-cell density, TCR-beta templates were normalized to usable DNA, with usable DNA estimated through amplification of housekeeping genes. Clonality was defined as 1 minus Pielou's evenness, while richness was a count of unique rearrangements. The clones in this table, taken by TCRdb from immuneACCESS, are in-frame only. Not every clone is retained; where verified, under half of the shortfall comes from an unresolved V gene, and the cause of the rest is unknown. Clone size and V and J calls were adopted from that table, with D and trimming inferred from the DNA. Counted in this sample were fewer than 9,500 clones; 82% of them appeared once. The ten largest clones capture 4.6% of the sample.

These data come from a study of T cells and copy number aberrations in small-cell lung cancer (dated by TCRdb to the early 2020s). Notes on the research overall: TCR repertoire sequencing was paired with whole-exome sequencing of the same tumor regions to relate T cell metrics to mutations and copy number aberrations. Tumor TCR data existed for 17 to 20 patients, and around 15 patients had TCR data from both tumor tissue and normal tissue. Study-level results and caveats: Tumors had lower T-cell density, richness and clonality than adjacent lung tissue, but the difference in density was not significant. Every specimen was formalin-fixed paraffin-embedded tissue, a material known to introduce sequencing artifacts. Because surgical resection is uncommon in small-cell lung cancer, the study was limited by a small sample size, and the findings need validation.

Donors were patients with limited-stage small-cell lung cancer who underwent surgical resection in Hangzhou, China, between about 2007 and 2021. Every donor went straight to surgery with no preoperative chemotherapy or radiotherapy, and no donor was given immunotherapy either before or after surgery. All 19 patients in the sequenced cohort were smokers or heavy second-hand smokers. Adjacent normal lung tissue was taken at least 2 cm away from the tumor margin, and two pathologists confirmed morphologically that the tissue was free of malignant cells. To characterize T cell repertoire heterogeneity, the study applied multi-region TCR-beta sequencing to resected limited-stage small-cell lung cancers and to tumor-adjacent lung tissue. The AllPrep DNA/RNA FFPE Kit (Qiagen) was used to extract genomic DNA from FFPE tissue. The CDR3, cysteine through phenylalanine, is 12 amino acids long. Only CDR3 DNA remains: 36 bases, in frame from the first base. CDR1 GTSNPN and CDR2 SVGIG are derived from the germline V gene (reference sequence). Trimming removed 5 bases from V and 4 bases from J, leaving 11 bases between the germline ends.

The sequence was obtained from a woman aged 45-65 years with small cell lung cancer. The chain is assembled from TRBV30 and TRBJ1-2, with the D gene not clear enough to name. Sequenced: normal tissue next to the tumor. Read as DNA, the sequence is TGTGCCTGGGCTCCGGCGGGCTATGGCTACACCTTC. Its product reads: CAWAPAGYGYTF.